Below are 24 T cell receptor beta chains sequenced from a single sample in a study of early stage breast cancer tumors. Repertoires were generated with immunoSEQ multiplex PCR, while TCRdb's copy carries only in-frame clones and drops some. The sample contains over 25,000 clones, 72% of which appear only once. What was sequenced was blood. These receptors were obtained from a person aged 45 to 59 with breast cancer.

The V gene is TRBV30, the J gene TRBJ1-3; unclear D gene. CDR1 and CDR2 from the germline V gene are GTSNPN and SVGIG (reference sequence). The CDR3 loop spans 16 amino acids. Trimming removed 0 bases from V and 4 bases from J, with 16 bases in between. The CDR3 is CAWSVPSWGGGNTIYF. The CDR3 nucleotides are TGTGCCTGGAGTGTCCCTTCGTGGGGTGGAGGAAACACCATATATTTT.

The chain carries TRBV27 and TRBJ1-1; D is ambiguous. The germline V and J ends were trimmed by 3 bases and 11 bases, with 19 bases remaining between them. The CDR3 has 14 residues. Germline loops: CDR1 MNHEY, CDR2 SMNVEV (reference sequence). The CDR3 loop reads CASSFLPTVVGAFF. As DNA, the CDR3 is TGTGCCAGCAGTTTCCTTCCTACAGTGGTCGGCGCTTTCTTT.

This clone has only one observation. The chain is built from TRBV7-2 and TRBJ2-3; no firm D call. CDR1 SGHTA and CDR2 FQGNSA come from the germline V gene. This CDR3 contains 11 residues. Between the trimmed V and J ends, which lost 5 bases and 2 bases, there was a span of 2 bases. The DNA for the CDR3 is TGTGCCAGCAGCCACACAGATACGCAGTATTTT. It specifies CASSHTDTQYF.

The J gene is TRBJ1-4, the V gene TRBV7-8, with a weak D call TRBD1 (5 bases). Germline CDR1 reads SGHVS; CDR2 reads FQNEAQ. The CDR3 runs 11 residues. Trimming removed 5 bases from V and 11 bases from J, with 9 bases in between. The CDR3 loop is CASSQEGKLFF. The DNA of the CDR3 is TGTGCCAGCAGCCAGGAGGGGAAACTGTTTTTT.

Sample share makes this clone medium-sized. The chain links TRBV5-1 to TRBJ2-1; 10 nucleotides line up with TRBD2. CDR1 and CDR2 (germline): SGHRS, YFSETQ. Trimming took 0 bases from V and 9 from J; bases not matched to a gene: 6. The CDR3 is 15 amino acids. Written as DNA, the CDR3 is TGCGCCAGCAGCTTGGGGCTAGCGGGAGTCGGTGAGCAGTTCTTC. Translated, it gives CASSLGLAGVGEQFF.

CDR3 in DNA: TGTGCCAGTAGAGCGGGAGGATTCACAGATACGCAGTATTTT. Encoded protein: CASRAGGFTDTQYF. The V call is TRBV19, the J call TRBJ2-3, with 9 bases identical to TRBD2. The CDR3 covers 14 residues. Germline V gene sequence: CDR1 LNHDA, CDR2 SQIVND (reference sequence). V lost 6 bases to trimming and J lost 2 bases; unmatched junction nucleotides: 3. The full variable domain, rest sourced from reference TRBV19 and TRBJ2-3, is DGGITQSPKYLFRKEGQNVTLSCEQNLNHDAMYWYRQDPGQGLRLIYYSQIVNDFQKGDIAEGYSVSREKKESFPLTVTSAQKNPTAFYLCASRAGGFTDTQYFGPGTRLTVL.

The gene calls are TRBV5-6 and TRBJ2-1; D is uncertain. V gave up 1 base and J gave up 6 bases, with 14 bases separating them. The CDR3 loop spans 15 amino acids. The germline V gene encodes CDR1 SGHDT and CDR2 YYEEEE. CDR3 DNA: TGTGCCAGCAGCTTGCCCTCAGTCCTCCCCAATGAGCAGTTCTTC. Protein product: CASSLPSVLPNEQFF.

The chain carries TRBV19 and TRBJ1-5; D possibly corresponds to TRBD1 (5 bases). Trimming pared 0 bases from V and 4 bases from J, leaving 7 bases between. CDR1 is LNHDA and CDR2 is SQIVND in the germline V gene (reference sequence). The CDR3 has 14 amino acids. The CDR3 here is CASSIDRENQPQHF. CDR3 nucleotides: TGTGCCAGTAGTATAGACAGGGAAAATCAGCCCCAGCATTTT. The full variable domain, completed using reference TRBV19 and TRBJ1-5, is DGGITQSPKYLFRKEGQNVTLSCEQNLNHDAMYWYRQDPGQGLRLIYYSQIVNDFQKGDIAEGYSVSREKKESFPLTVTSAQKNPTAFYLCASSIDRENQPQHFGDGTRLSIL.

The V gene is TRBV6-1, the J gene TRBJ2-3; 13 bases map to TRBD2. V lost 2 bases and J lost 5; bases outside the gene matches: 13. Per germline, CDR1 MNHNS and CDR2 SASEGT. The CDR3 is 19 amino acids. The CDR3 coding sequence is TGTGCCAGCAGTGAACAACTTCGGACTAGCGGGAGAGATATAGATACGCAGTATTTT. This translates into CASSEQLRTSGRDIDTQYF.

This chain links TRBV7-2 with TRBJ2-7, with D possibly being TRBD1 or TRBD2 (5 bases each). The V end lost 4 bases, the J end lost 3 bases, and 25 bases lay between the germline ends. This CDR3 is built from 18 residues. CDR1 and CDR2 (germline): SGHTA, FQGNSA. CDR3 sequence: CASSSMWYEGTEGYEQYF. CDR3 sequence (DNA): TGTGCCAGCAGCTCTATGTGGTATGAGGGGACGGAAGGCTACGAGCAGTACTTC. The whole variable domain, filled in from reference TRBV7-2 and TRBJ2-7, reads GAGVSQSPSNKVTEKGKDVELRCDPISGHTALYWYRQSLGQGLEFLIYFQGNSAPDKSGLPSDRFSAERTGGSVSTLTIQRTQQEDSAVYLCASSSMWYEGTEGYEQYFGPGTRLTVT.

This clone has a single count. J is TRBJ2-7 and V is TRBV4-1; D is unclear. This CDR3 spans 14 amino acids. Looked up from germline, CDR1 is MGHRA and CDR2 is YSYEKL. Trimming shortened V by 3 bases and J by 3 bases, and 12 bases separated the two germline ends. CDR3 in amino acids: CASSQGSVSYEQYF. The CDR3 bases are TGCGCCAGCAGCCAGGGGTCAGTCAGCTACGAGCAGTACTTC.

This clone was recorded a few times. The chain couples TRBV19 to TRBJ1-5; D is unclear. CDR3 length equals 15 residues. Germline lookup yields CDR1 LNHDA and CDR2 SQIVND (reference sequence). V was cut by 1 base and J by 0 bases, with 7 bases left in between. The CDR3 here is CASSIVAHSNQPQHF. In DNA, the CDR3 is TGTGCCAGTAGTATAGTTGCACATAGCAATCAGCCCCAGCATTTT.

This chain uses TRBV9 with TRBJ1-2; D is uncertain. V lost 1 base to trimming and J lost 2 bases, with 9 bases between them. The V gene's germline CDR1 is SGDLS and CDR2 YYNGEE. This CDR3 contains 14 residues. DNA for the CDR3: TGTGCCAGCAGCGTACAGTCAGAGAACTATGGCTACACCTTC. Residues: CASSVQSENYGYTF.

The chain joins TRBV14 to TRBJ2-5, with D tentatively TRBD2 (5 bases). The V end was cut by 3 bases, the J end by 4 bases, with 18 bases between. Germline V CDR1 and CDR2: SGHDN, FVKESK. CDR3 length: 16 residues. CDR3: CASSQGIAWRLETQYF. The CDR3 bases are TGTGCCAGCAGCCAGGGTATAGCGTGGCGATTAGAGACCCAGTACTTC.

The rearrangement uses TRBV2 and TRBJ1-2; the D is unclear. Germline V gives CDR1 SNHLY, CDR2 FYNNEI. The CDR3 has 12 amino acids. Trimming stripped 4 bases from V and 6 bases from J, with 9 bases between. CDR3 nucleotide sequence: TGTGCCAGCAGTGTGGAAAGGAATGGCTACACCTTC. Its translation: CASSVERNGYTF.

The V gene is TRBV29-1, the J gene TRBJ2-1, with unresolved D. This CDR3 region has 14 residues. Germline CDR1 is SQVTM and CDR2 is ANQGSEA. V lost 4 bases and J 8 bases, leaving 18 bases between the germline ends. The CDR3 loop reads CSVGVHLRRDEQFF. In DNA, the CDR3 is TGCAGCGTTGGAGTCCACCTCCGACGGGATGAGCAGTTCTTC.

The V and J genes are TRBV11-2 and TRBJ2-7; TRBD1 matches at 9 bases. Germline CDR1 SGHAT, CDR2 FQNNGV. The V segment lost 5 bases and the J segment 2 bases; nucleotides outside the gene matches: 7. This CDR3 is 15 amino acids long. CDR3 nucleotide sequence: TGTGCCAGCAGCAACCCGGGACAGGGAACCTACGAGCAGTACTTC. Its protein product is CASSNPGQGTYEQYF.

J is TRBJ2-5 and V is TRBV6-5; D is unclear. The germline gives CDR1 MNHEY, CDR2 SVGAGI. This CDR3 region has 13 residues. Trimming stripped 6 bases from V and 5 bases from J, with 13 bases between. CDR3 sequence: CASRRVWWETQYF. The CDR3 DNA is TGTGCCAGCAGACGAGTTTGGTGGGAGACCCAGTACTTC.

About this clone: Its ends do not fully match the called genes, so a read error is possible. The rearrangement joins TRBV11-2 to TRBJ2-6; 7 bases map to TRBD1. Germline lookup yields CDR1 SGHAT and CDR2 FQNNGV. CDR3 size: 12 residues. The CDR3 loop reads CASSLGQGPLPF. CDR3 DNA sequence: TGTGCCAGCAGCTTAGGACAGGGCCCGCTTCCCTTC.

V gene TRBV29-1 combines with J gene TRBJ1-1, with no clear D. This CDR3 is 13 amino acids long. The V gene's germline CDR1 is SQVTM and CDR2 ANQGSEA. With 7 bases removed from V and 1 base from J, the gap between germline ends came to 13 bases. Here the CDR3 reads CSAARTANTEAFF. The CDR3 DNA reads as TGCAGCGCAGCCAGGACGGCGAACACTGAAGCTTTCTTT.

This clone was observed a handful of times. As DNA, the CDR3 is TGTGCCAGTAGTATAGTAGGAGGGGCGAATTACGAGCAGTACTTC. Encoded protein: CASSIVGGANYEQYF. This rearrangement joins TRBV19 to TRBJ2-7, with D perhaps matching TRBD2 (6 bases). The CDR3 has 15 residues. V was cut by 1 base and J by 4 bases, with 14 bases left in between. Germline V gives CDR1 LNHDA, CDR2 SQIVND (reference sequence).

This clone has only a few counts. V gene TRBV29-1 combines with J gene TRBJ2-7; TRBD2 agrees at 11 bases. Germline-derived CDR1 and CDR2 are SQVTM and ANQGSEA. J was trimmed by 3 bases and V by 1 base; bases with no gene match: 2. CDR3 length equals 14 residues. The CDR3, as DNA: TGCAGCGTTGAAGGCGGACTAGCGGGCTACGAGCAGTACTTC. Translating gives CSVEGGLAGYEQYF.

The CDR3 nucleotides read TGTGCCTGGAGTGAAGGACACGCAGGGGGAGGGTCACCCCTCCACTTT. It codes for CAWSEGHAGGGSPLHF. The genes are TRBV30 and TRBJ1-6; 7 bases are shared with TRBD1. The CDR3 contains 16 residues. The germline V gene encodes CDR1 GTSNPN and CDR2 SVGIG (reference sequence). Unmatched junction bases numbered 13, after V lost 1 base and J lost 10 bases.

This clone was recorded a few times. The chain recombines TRBV19 with TRBJ1-1, with D unclear. The germline CDR1 and CDR2 sequences are LNHDA and SQIVND (reference sequence). Trimming took off 4 bases at V and 2 bases at J, with 8 bases between the two ends. The CDR3 sequence is 13 residues long. The CDR3 sequence is CASSTQANTEAFF. As DNA, the CDR3 is TGTGCCAGTAGTACCCAGGCTAACACTGAAGCTTTCTTT.